This T cell receptor (beta chain) stems from a study of cytomegalovirus exposure and HLA in healthy donors. Whole-study context: As released early, the data held 85 million to 95 million unique TCRs from HLA-typed donors.

The study's findings and limits: The HLA-A and HLA-B alleles of most subjects were reportedly predicted accurately from TCR beta sequences. Rates of TCR association differed by HLA locus in a later analysis, with DRB1 highest and HLA-C lowest.

The donors (healthy individuals) were bone marrow donors. The CDR3 consists of 14 residues. V was pared by 8 bases and J by 2 bases, with 6 bases of the junction left unmatched. Germline V CDR1 and CDR2: MNHNS, SASEGT. This clone was detected once. Its antigen is unidentified. PCR primers comprised 60 Vbeta and 13 Jbeta primers. Clones were sequenced by immunoSEQ multiplex PCR, and TCRdb holds only the in-frame ones, with some missing. Of nearly 200,000 clones listed, 75% to 85% are singletons. This TCR came from a woman aged 50 to 60 in good health and CMV-seropositive. The chain has TRBV6-1 and TRBJ1-1; 9 bases map to TRBD1. Sequenced: PBMCs. Written as DNA, the CDR3 is TGTGCCAGCCAACTGACAGGGGGAAACACTGAAGCTTTCTTT. It yields the protein CASQLTGGNTEAFF.